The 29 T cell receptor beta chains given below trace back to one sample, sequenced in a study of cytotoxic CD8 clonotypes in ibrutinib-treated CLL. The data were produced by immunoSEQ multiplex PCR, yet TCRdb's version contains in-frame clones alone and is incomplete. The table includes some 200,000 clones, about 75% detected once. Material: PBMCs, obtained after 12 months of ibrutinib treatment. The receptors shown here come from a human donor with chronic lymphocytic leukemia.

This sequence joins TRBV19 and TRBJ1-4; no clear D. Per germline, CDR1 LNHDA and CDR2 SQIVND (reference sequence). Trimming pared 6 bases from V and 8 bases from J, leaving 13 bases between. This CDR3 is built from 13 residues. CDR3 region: CASSLRTVEKLFF. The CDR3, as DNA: TGTGCCAGTAGCCTAAGGACTGTCGAAAAACTGTTTTTT.

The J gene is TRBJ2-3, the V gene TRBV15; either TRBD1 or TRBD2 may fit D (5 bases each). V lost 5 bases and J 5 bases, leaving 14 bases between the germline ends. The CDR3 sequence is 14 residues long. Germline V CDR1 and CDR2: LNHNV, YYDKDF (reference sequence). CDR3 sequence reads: CATSLRSGQDTQYF. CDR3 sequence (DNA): TGTGCCACCAGCTTACGTTCGGGGCAAGATACGCAGTATTTT.

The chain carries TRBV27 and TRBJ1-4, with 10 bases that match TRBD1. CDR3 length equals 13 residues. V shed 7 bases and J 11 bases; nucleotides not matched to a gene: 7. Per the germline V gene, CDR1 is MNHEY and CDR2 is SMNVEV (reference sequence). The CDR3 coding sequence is TGTGCCAGCACGGAGACAGGGGGCTTCAAACTGTTTTTT. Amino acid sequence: CASTETGGFKLFF.

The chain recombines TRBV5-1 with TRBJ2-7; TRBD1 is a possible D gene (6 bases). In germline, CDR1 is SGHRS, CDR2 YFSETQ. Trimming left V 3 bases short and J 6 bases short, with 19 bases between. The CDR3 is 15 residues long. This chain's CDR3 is CASSSLDRLLTEQYF. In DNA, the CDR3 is TGCGCCAGCAGCTCCCTTGACAGGTTGCTGACCGAGCAGTACTTC.

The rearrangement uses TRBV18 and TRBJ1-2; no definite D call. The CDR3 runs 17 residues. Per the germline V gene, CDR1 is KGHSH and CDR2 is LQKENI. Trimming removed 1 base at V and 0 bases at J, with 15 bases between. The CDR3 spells CASSPLPAGISNYGYTF. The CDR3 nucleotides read TGTGCCAGCTCACCACTCCCGGCGGGAATTTCTAACTATGGCTACACCTTC.

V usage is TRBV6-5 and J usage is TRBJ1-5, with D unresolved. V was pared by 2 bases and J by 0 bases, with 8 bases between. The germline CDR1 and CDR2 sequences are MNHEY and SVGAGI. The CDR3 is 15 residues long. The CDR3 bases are TGTGCCAGCAGTTACAGAGGGTTTAGCAATCAGCCCCAGCATTTT. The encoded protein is CASSYRGFSNQPQHF.

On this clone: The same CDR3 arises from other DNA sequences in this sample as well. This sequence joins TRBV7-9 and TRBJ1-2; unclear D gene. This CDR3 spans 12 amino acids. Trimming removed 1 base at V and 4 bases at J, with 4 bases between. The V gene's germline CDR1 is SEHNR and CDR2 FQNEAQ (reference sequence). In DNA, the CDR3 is TGTGCCAGCAGCTTAGAGGGCTATGGCTACACCTTC. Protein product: CASSLEGYGYTF.

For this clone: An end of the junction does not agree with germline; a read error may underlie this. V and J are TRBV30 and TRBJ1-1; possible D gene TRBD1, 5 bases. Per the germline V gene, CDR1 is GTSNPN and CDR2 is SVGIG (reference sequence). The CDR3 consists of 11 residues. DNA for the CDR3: TGCGGGGGGATCATGAACACTGAAGCTTTCTTT. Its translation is CGGIMNTEAFF. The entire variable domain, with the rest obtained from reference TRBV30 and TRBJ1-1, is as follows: SQTIHQWPATLVQPVGSPLSLECTVEGTSNPNLYWYRQAAGRGLQLLFYSVGIGQISSEVPQNLSASRPQDRQFILSSKKLLLSDSGFYLCGGIMNTEAFFGQGTRLTVV.

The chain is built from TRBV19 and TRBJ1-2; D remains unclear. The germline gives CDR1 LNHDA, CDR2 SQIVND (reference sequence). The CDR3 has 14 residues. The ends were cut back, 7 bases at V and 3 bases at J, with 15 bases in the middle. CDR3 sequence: CASKKAQRYYGYTF. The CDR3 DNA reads TGTGCCAGTAAAAAGGCGCAAAGATACTATGGCTACACCTTC.

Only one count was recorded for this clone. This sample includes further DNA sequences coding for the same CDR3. The CDR3 DNA follows: TGCGCCAGCAGTAAAGGACAGGGAATCACTGAAGCTTTCTTT. As protein: CASSKGQGITEAFF. The gene calls are TRBV10-1 and TRBJ1-1, with 8 bases identical to TRBD1. CDR1 and CDR2 (germline): WNHNN, SYGVQD (reference sequence). CDR3 length: 14 residues. J lost 4 bases, V lost 5 bases, and 6 bases had no gene match.

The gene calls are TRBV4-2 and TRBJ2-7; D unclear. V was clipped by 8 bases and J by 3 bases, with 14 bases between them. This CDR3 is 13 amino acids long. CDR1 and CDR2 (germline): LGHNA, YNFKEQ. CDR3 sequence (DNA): TGTGCCAGCTCCCTGGGTGAGTTCTACGAGCAGTACTTC. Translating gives CASSLGEFYEQYF.

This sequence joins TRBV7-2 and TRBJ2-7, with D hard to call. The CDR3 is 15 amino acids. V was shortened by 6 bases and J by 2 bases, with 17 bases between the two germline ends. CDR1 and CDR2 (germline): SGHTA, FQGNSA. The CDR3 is CASSPSLLGTYEQYF. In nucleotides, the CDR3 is TGTGCCAGCAGTCCAAGCTTACTGGGAACCTACGAGCAGTACTTC. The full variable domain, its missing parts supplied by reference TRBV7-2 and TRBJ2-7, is GAGVSQSPSNKVTEKGKDVELRCDPISGHTALYWYRQSLGQGLEFLIYFQGNSAPDKSGLPSDRFSAERTGGSVSTLTIQRTQQEDSAVYLCASSPSLLGTYEQYFGPGTRLTVT.

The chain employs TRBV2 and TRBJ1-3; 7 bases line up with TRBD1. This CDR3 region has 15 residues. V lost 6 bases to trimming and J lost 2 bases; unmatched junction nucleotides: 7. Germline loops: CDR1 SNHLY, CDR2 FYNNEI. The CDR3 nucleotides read TGTGCCAGCAGCTCGGACAGGAGGGCTGGAAACACCATATATTTT. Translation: CASSSDRRAGNTIYF.

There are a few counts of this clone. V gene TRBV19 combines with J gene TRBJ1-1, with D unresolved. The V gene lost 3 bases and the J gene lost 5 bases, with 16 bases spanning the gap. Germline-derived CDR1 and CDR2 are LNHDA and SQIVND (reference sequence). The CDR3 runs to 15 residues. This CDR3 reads CASSIVRVDRTEAFF. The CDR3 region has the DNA TGTGCCAGTAGTATCGTTCGGGTTGATAGGACTGAAGCTTTCTTT.

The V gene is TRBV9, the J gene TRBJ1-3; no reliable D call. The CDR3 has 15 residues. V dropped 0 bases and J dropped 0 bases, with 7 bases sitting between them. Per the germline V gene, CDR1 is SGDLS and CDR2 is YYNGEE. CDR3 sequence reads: CASSVASGSGNTIYF. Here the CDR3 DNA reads TGTGCCAGCAGCGTAGCAAGCGGCTCTGGAAACACCATATATTTT.

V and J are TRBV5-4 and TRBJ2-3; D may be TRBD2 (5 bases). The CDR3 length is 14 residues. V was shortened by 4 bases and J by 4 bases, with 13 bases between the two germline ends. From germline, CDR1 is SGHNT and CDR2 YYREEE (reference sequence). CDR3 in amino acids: CASSSLTRADTQYF. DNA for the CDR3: TGTGCCAGCAGCAGCTTAACTAGGGCAGATACGCAGTATTTT.

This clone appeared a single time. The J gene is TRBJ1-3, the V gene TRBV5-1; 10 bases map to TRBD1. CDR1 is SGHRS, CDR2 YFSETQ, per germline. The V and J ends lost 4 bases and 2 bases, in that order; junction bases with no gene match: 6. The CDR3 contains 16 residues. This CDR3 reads CASSVTGGEPGNTIYF. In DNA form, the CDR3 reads TGCGCCAGCAGCGTGACAGGGGGCGAGCCTGGAAACACCATATATTTT.

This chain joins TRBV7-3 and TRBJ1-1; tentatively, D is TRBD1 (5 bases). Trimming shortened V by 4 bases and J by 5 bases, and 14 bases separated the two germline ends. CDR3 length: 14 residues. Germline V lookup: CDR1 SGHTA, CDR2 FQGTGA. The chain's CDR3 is CASSSSPGITEAFF. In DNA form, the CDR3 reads TGTGCCAGCAGCTCCTCCCCAGGGATTACTGAAGCTTTCTTT.

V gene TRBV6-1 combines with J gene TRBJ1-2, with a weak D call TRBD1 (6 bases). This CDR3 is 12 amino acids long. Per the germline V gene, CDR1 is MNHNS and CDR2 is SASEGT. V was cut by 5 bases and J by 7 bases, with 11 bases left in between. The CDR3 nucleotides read TGTGCCAGCAGTTTTACACAGGGTGGCTACACCTTC. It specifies CASSFTQGGYTF.

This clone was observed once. As DNA, the CDR3 is TGCGCCAGCAGCTTGGACAGGACAGGGGAACCCTACGAGCAGTACTTC. It translates to CASSLDRTGEPYEQYF. The chain links TRBV5-1 to TRBJ2-7; 9 bases fit TRBD1. V dropped 0 bases and J dropped 2; count of bases not matched to a gene: 6. Per the germline V gene, CDR1 is SGHRS and CDR2 is YFSETQ. This CDR3 is 16 amino acids long.

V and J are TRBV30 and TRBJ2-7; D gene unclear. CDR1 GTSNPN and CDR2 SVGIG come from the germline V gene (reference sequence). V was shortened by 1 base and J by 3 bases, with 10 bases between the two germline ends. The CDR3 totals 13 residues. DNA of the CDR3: TGTGCCTGGAGTGCTCCTGGGAACTACGAGCAGTACTTC. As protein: CAWSAPGNYEQYF.

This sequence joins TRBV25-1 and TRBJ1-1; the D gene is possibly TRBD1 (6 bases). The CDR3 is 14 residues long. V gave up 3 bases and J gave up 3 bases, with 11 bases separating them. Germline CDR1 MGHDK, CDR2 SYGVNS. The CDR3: CASSERNRDTEAFF. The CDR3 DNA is TGTGCCAGCAGTGAGAGGAACAGGGACACTGAAGCTTTCTTT.

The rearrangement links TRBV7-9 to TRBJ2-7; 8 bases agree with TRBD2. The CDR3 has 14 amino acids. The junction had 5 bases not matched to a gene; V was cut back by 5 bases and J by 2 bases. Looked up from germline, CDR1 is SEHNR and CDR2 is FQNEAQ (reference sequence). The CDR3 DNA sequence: TGTGCCAGCAGCACCGTAGCGGGGACCTACGAGCAGTACTTC. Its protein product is CASSTVAGTYEQYF.

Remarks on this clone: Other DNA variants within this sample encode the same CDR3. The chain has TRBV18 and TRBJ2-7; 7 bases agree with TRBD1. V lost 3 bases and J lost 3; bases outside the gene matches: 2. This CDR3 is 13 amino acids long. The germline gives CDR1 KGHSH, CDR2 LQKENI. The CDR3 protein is CASSPTGRYEQYF. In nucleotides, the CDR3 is TGTGCCAGCTCACCGACAGGGCGCTACGAGCAGTACTTC.

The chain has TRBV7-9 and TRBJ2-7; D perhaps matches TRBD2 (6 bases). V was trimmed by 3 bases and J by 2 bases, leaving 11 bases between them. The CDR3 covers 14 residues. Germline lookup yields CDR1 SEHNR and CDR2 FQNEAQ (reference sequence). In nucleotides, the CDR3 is TGTGCCAGCAGCTTCAACCGGGGGACCTACGAGCAGTACTTC. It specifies CASSFNRGTYEQYF.

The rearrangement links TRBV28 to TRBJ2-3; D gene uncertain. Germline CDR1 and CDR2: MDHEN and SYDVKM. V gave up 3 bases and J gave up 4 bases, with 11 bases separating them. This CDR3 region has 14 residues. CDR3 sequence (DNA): TGTGCCAGCAGTTTTCGCAGGCTCGCAGATACGCAGTATTTT. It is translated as CASSFRRLADTQYF. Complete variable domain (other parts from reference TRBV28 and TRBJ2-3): DVKVTQSSRYLVKRTGEKVFLECVQDMDHENMFWYRQDPGLGLRLIYFSYDVKMKEKGDIPEGYSVSREKKERFSLILESASTNQTSMYLCASSFRRLADTQYFGPGTRLTVL.

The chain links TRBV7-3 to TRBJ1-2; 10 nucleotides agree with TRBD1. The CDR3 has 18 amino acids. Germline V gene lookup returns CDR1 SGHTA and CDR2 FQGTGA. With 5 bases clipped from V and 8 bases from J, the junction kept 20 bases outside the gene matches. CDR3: CASSQTAGPGTGDGGYTF. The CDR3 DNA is TGTGCCAGCAGCCAGACGGCCGGTCCCGGGACAGGGGACGGCGGCTACACCTTC.

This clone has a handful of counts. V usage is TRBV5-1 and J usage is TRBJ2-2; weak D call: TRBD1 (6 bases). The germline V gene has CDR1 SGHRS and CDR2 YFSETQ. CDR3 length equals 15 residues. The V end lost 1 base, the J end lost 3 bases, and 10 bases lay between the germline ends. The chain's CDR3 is CASSLTPGDTGELFF. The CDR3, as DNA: TGCGCCAGCAGCTTGACCCCAGGGGACACCGGGGAGCTGTTTTTT.

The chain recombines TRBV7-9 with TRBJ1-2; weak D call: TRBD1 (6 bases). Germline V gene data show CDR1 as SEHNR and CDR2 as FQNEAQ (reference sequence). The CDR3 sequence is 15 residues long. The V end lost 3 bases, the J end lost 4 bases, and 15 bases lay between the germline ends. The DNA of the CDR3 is TGTGCCAGCAGCTTTAGTCGGCAGGACAGCTATGGCTACACCTTC. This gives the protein CASSFSRQDSYGYTF.